This TCR beta chain originates from a study of OX40 agonist ivuxolimab in advanced cancers. Study at large: Ivuxolimab, which patients received intravenously every 2 weeks, was dosed at 0.01 to 10 mg/kg.

Sequencing used immunoSEQ multiplex PCR; TCRdb keeps in-frame clones, though not all of them. The sample shows approximately 40,000 clones, approximately 92% of them seen only once. This specimen consisted of CD4+ or CD8+ T cells sorted from blood, obtained in a trial of the OX40 agonist ivuxolimab. The clonotype was recovered from an adult with an advanced solid tumor such as melanoma, head and neck, liver or kidney cancer.

CDR3 in amino acids: CASSPDRTSYEQYF. As DNA, the CDR3 is TGTGCCAGCTCACCGGACAGGACGAGCTACGAGCAGTACTTC. The rearrangement joins TRBV18 to TRBJ2-7; TRBD1 matches 7 bases. The CDR3 length is 14 residues. In germline, CDR1 is KGHSH, CDR2 LQKENI. V was pared by 3 bases and J by 3 bases, with 5 bases of the junction left unmatched.